Below are 9 T cell receptor beta chains sequenced from a single sample in a study of T-cell memory formation after mild COVID-19. MiXCR was run by TCRdb on the 5' RACE reads, yielding one entry per CDR3 protein. This sample has a few hundred thousand distinct CDR3 sequences, with around 14% found just once. The sample consisted of PBMCs or a T cell subset sorted from them (not recorded which). The source of these receptors is a man between 18 and 29 years old who had mild COVID-19 (a few samples of this study predate the infection). Cell type and time point are not known.

This clonotype was seen a few times. The chain uses TRBV29-1 and TRBJ2-5; 7 nucleotides line up with TRBD2. V shed 6 bases, J shed 2 bases, and the junction held 3 bases outside the gene matches. CDR3 length: 12 residues. Germline lookup yields CDR1 SQVTM and CDR2 ANQGSEA. The CDR3 is CSVWGGQETQYF. The CDR3 region has the DNA TGCAGCGTCTGGGGGGGGCAAGAGACCCAGTACTTC.

Ten or more counts support this clonotype. The chain employs TRBV5-1 and TRBJ2-1; TRBD2 agrees at 15 bases. In germline, CDR1 is SGHRS, CDR2 YFSETQ. Losses at the gene ends were 3 bases for V and 8 bases for J; bases not matched to a gene: 3. CDR3 length: 15 amino acids. The CDR3 loop is CASSWTSGGAHEQFF. The CDR3 coding sequence is TGCGCCAGCAGCTGGACTAGCGGGGGGGCACATGAGCAGTTCTTC.

This chain links TRBV20-1 with TRBJ1-2, with D perhaps matching TRBD1 (5 bases). V lost 3 bases, J lost 0 bases, and 11 bases lay in between. CDR3 size: 14 residues. Germline V gives CDR1 DFQATT, CDR2 SNEGSKA (reference sequence). CDR3 in amino acids: CSARTTAPNYGYTF. DNA for the CDR3: TGCAGTGCTAGGACGACAGCCCCTAACTATGGCTACACCTTC.

The chain joins TRBV7-8 to TRBJ2-5; no clear D. The CDR3 totals 12 residues. Trimming stripped 5 bases from V and 2 bases from J, with 6 bases between. Germline V CDR1 and CDR2: SGHVS, FQNEAQ. CDR3 bases: TGTGCCAGCAGCCCGGAGCAAGAGACCCAGTACTTC. It specifies CASSPEQETQYF.

This clonotype was recorded a few times. The chain joins TRBV18 to TRBJ1-6, with TRBD1 matching over 9 bases. Trimming cost V 6 bases and J 5 bases; bases outside gene matches: 8. CDR1 is KGHSH, CDR2 LQKENI, per germline. The CDR3 spans 16 residues. The DNA for the CDR3 is TGTGCCAGCTCGTTAACAGGGGGCTACAATAATTCACCCCTCCACTTT. Translated: CASSLTGGYNNSPLHF.

This clonotype has only a few counts. V gene TRBV7-8 combines with J gene TRBJ1-2; D is unclear. Deletions cut 4 bases from V and 3 bases from J, with 9 bases between. Germline V gene data show CDR1 as SGHVS and CDR2 as FQNEAQ. The CDR3 extends over 13 amino acids. The CDR3 sequence is CASSSSRDYGYTF. In DNA, the CDR3 is TGTGCCAGCAGCTCCTCGAGGGACTATGGCTACACCTTC.

The gene calls are TRBV28 and TRBJ1-2, with 7 bases lining up with TRBD1. The V gene's germline CDR1 is MDHEN and CDR2 SYDVKM. J was trimmed by 4 bases and V by 6 bases; bases with no gene match: 8. This CDR3 comprises 14 residues. CDR3 bases: TGTGCCAGCAGCCCCGGGGGGACAGCCTATGGCTACACCTTC. Translating it yields CASSPGGTAYGYTF.

This clonotype was recorded many times. This CDR3 reads CATSEHRNTEAFF. The CDR3 nucleotides are TGTGCCACCAGTGAACACAGGAACACTGAAGCTTTCTTT. The J gene is TRBJ1-1, the V gene TRBV24-1; D gene unclear. The length of the CDR3 is 13 residues. Germline assignment: CDR1 KGHDR and CDR2 SFDVKD. V lost 4 bases, J lost 1 base, and 6 bases lay in between.

This clonotype was recorded a few times. The chain employs TRBV12-5 and TRBJ2-3, with 7 bases aligning to TRBD1. CDR3 length: 16 amino acids. V trimming: 2 bases; J trimming: 4 bases; junction bases outside the gene matches: 9. Germline CDR1 LGHNT, CDR2 FRNRAP. CDR3 amino acids: CASGLSSDRRPDTQYF. The CDR3 DNA reads as TGTGCTAGTGGTTTGTCTTCGGACAGGAGGCCAGATACGCAGTATTTT.